This TCR beta chain was found in a study of T cell changes during pregnancy in multiple sclerosis (dated by TCRdb to the late 2010s). In terms of the full investigation: Changes in the T cell repertoire over the course of pregnancy were examined in this study in women with multiple sclerosis.

As regards this clone: Its antigen is unknown. The record has no base qualities; no much larger clone is one base away.

The protocol used for the library was the immunoSEQ multiplex PCR assay. Not all clones reach the TCRdb copy of this immuneACCESS table, which keeps in-frame sequences only. Checked studies attribute under half of the gap to unresolved V genes and leave the rest unexplained. The sample contains about 68,000 clones, less than 95% of them found a single time. The ten largest clones represent 1.5% of the sample. V is shortened by 5 bases, J by 8 bases, and the region joining them spans 10 bases. Taken from the germline V gene (reference sequence), the CDR1 and CDR2 loops are SEHNR and FQNEAQ. The cysteine opens and the phenylalanine closes a CDR3 of 12 amino acids. Of the read, only the CDR3 DNA is kept; its 36 bases are in frame from base 1.

Specimen: peripheral blood, collected in the third trimester of pregnancy. The TCR sequence derives from a female donor with multiple sclerosis, enrolled in a pregnancy study. The chain is assembled from TRBV7-9 and TRBJ2-4; a tentative D call is TRBD2 (6 bases match). CDR3 reads: CASSDPGDIQYF. The nucleotide sequence is TGTGCCAGCAGCGACCCGGGGGACATTCAGTACTTC.